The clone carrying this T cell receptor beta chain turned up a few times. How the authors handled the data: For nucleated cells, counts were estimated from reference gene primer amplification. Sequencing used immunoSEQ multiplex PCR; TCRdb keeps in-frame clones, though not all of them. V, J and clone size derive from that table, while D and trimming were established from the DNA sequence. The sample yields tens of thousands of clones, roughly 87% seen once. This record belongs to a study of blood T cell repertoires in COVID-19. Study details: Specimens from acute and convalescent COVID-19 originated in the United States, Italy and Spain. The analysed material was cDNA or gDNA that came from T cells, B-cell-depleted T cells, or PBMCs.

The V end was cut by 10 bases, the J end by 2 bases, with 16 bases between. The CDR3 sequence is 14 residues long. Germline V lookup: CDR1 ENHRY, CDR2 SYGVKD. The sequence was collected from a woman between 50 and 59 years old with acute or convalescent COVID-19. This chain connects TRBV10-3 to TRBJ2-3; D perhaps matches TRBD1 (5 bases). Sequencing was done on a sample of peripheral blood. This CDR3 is CATRPGIHTDTQYF. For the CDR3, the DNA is TGTGCCACCCGCCCAGGGATCCACACAGATACGCAGTATTTT.